Following are 7 T cell receptor beta chains from one sample sequenced in a study of blood T cell repertoires in COVID-19. Clones were read by immunoSEQ multiplex PCR, and TCRdb kept only the in-frame ones, dropping some. The table records some 120,000 clones, just under 80% of them present only once. The material sequenced was peripheral blood. These receptor sequences come from a human donor in a cohort sampled during active COVID-19.

The chain combines TRBV29-1 with TRBJ1-5; 9 bases are a match to TRBD1. The germline V gene encodes CDR1 SQVTM and CDR2 ANQGSEA. This CDR3 has 14 amino acids. The trim removed 5 bases at V and 4 bases at J, leaving 6 bases unmatched. The CDR3 loop reads CSVRTGDVNQPQHF. CDR3 sequence (DNA): TGCAGCGTTCGGACAGGGGATGTGAATCAGCCCCAGCATTTT.

The chain employs TRBV28 and TRBJ1-2; TRBD1 is a possible D gene (5 bases). CDR1 and CDR2 (germline): MDHEN, SYDVKM. The ends were cut back, 3 bases at V and 4 bases at J, with 12 bases in the middle. The CDR3 is 14 residues long. In nucleotides, the CDR3 is TGTGCCAGCAGTTTGGGGCAGCTTCTCTATGGCTACACCTTC. Encoded protein: CASSLGQLLYGYTF.

The gene calls are TRBV7-9 and TRBJ2-1; the D gene is possibly TRBD2 (5 bases). The CDR3 covers 14 residues. In germline, CDR1 is SEHNR, CDR2 FQNEAQ (reference sequence). V was clipped by 3 bases and J by 3 bases, with 9 bases between them. The CDR3 reads CASSFDEGYNEQFF. CDR3 sequence (DNA): TGTGCCAGCAGCTTCGACGAGGGCTACAATGAGCAGTTCTTC. The full variable domain, in which reference TRBV7-9 and TRBJ2-1 provide the parts outside the CDR3, is DTGVSQNPRHKITKRGQNVTFRCDPISEHNRLYWYRQTLGQGPEFLTYFQNEAQLEKSRLLSDRFSAERPKGSFSTLEIQRTEQGDSAMYLCASSFDEGYNEQFFGPGTRLTVL.

The rearrangement uses TRBV6-5 and TRBJ1-2, with 8 bases lining up with TRBD1. The CDR3 contains 15 residues. Germline CDR1 MNHEY, CDR2 SVGAGI. V lost 10 bases and J lost 7; bases outside the gene matches: 17. CDR3 region: CATLVDRDRTPGYTF. The CDR3 DNA reads TGTGCCACTTTGGTAGACCGGGACAGGACCCCTGGCTACACCTTC.

This CDR3 reads CASSLSPTHYNQPQHF. CDR3 DNA: TGTGCCAGCAGCTTATCTCCAACTCACTACAATCAGCCCCAGCATTTT. V is TRBV7-2 and J is TRBJ1-5; no firm D call. Trimming took off 2 bases at V and 3 bases at J, with 14 bases between the two ends. The CDR3 sequence is 16 residues long. Germline lookup yields CDR1 SGHTA and CDR2 FQGNSA.

There are a few counts of this clone. The rearrangement joins TRBV4-1 to TRBJ2-1, with 14 bases matching TRBD2. The V and J ends lost 4 bases and 4 bases, in that order; junction bases with no gene match: 9. The CDR3 is 18 residues long. Germline CDR1 MGHRA, CDR2 YSYEKL. As DNA, the CDR3 is TGCGCCAGCAGCCGATCGGGACTAGCGGGGGATAAGTACAATGAGCAGTTCTTC. Its translation is CASSRSGLAGDKYNEQFF.

V usage is TRBV12-3 or TRBV12-4 and J usage is TRBJ1-1; D is perhaps TRBD1 (5 bases). V was shortened by 7 bases and J by 10 bases, with 16 bases between the two germline ends. CDR3 length: 12 amino acids. The CDR3 nucleotides read TGTGCCAGCACCATGGAGGGGTTTAGAGCTTTCTTT. Protein sequence: CASTMEGFRAFF.